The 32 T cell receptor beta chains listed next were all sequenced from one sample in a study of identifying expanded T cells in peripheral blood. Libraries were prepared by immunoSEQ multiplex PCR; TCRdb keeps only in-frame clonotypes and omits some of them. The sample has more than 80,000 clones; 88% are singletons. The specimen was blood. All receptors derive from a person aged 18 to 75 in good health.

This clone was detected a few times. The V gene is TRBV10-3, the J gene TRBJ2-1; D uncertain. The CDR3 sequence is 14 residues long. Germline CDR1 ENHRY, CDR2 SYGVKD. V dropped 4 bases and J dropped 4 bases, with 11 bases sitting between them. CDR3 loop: CAISGLTDYNEQFF. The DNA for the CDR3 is TGTGCCATCAGTGGTCTGACGGATTACAATGAGCAGTTCTTC.

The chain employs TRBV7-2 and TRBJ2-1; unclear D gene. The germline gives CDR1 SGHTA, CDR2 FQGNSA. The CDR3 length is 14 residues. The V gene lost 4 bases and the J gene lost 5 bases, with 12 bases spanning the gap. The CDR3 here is CASSWTAADNEQFF. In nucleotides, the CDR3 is TGTGCCAGCAGCTGGACGGCGGCCGACAATGAGCAGTTCTTC. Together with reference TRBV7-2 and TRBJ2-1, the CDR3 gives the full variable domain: GAGVSQSPSNKVTEKGKDVELRCDPISGHTALYWYRQSLGQGLEFLIYFQGNSAPDKSGLPSDRFSAERTGGSVSTLTIQRTQQEDSAVYLCASSWTAADNEQFFGPGTRLTVL.

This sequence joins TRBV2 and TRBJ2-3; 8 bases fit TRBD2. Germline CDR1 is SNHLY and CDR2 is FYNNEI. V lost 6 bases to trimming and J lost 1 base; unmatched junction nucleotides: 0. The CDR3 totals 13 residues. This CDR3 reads CASRREGTDTQYF. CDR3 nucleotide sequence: TGTGCCAGCAGGCGGGAGGGCACAGATACGCAGTATTTT.

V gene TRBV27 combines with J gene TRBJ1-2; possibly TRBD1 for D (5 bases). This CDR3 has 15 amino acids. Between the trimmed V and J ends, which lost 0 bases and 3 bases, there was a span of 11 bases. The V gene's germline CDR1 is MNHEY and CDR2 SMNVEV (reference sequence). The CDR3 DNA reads TGTGCCAGCAGTTTATCAAGGGGACCTCACTATGGCTACACCTTC. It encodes CASSLSRGPHYGYTF.

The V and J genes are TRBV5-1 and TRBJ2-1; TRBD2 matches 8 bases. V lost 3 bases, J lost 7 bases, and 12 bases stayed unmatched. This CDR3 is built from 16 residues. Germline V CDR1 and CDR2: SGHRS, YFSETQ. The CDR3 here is CASSSGTSPSWNEQFF. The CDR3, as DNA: TGCGCCAGCAGCTCAGGGACTAGTCCCTCTTGGAATGAGCAGTTCTTC.

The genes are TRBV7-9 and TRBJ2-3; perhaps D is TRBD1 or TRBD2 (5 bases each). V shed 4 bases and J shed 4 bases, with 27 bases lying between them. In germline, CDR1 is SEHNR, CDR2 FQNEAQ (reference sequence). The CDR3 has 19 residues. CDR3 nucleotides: TGTGCCAGCAGCTCGGGACGGATTAGCGCCCACCCCCCCCCAGATACGCAGTATTTT. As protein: CASSSGRISAHPPPDTQYF.

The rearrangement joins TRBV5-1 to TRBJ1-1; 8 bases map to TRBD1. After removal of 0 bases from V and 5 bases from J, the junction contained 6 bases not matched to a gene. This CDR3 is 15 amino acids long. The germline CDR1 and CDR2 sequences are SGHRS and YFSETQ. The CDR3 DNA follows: TGCGCCAGCAGCTTGGCGGACAGGGCGAGAACTGAAGCTTTCTTT. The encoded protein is CASSLADRARTEAFF.

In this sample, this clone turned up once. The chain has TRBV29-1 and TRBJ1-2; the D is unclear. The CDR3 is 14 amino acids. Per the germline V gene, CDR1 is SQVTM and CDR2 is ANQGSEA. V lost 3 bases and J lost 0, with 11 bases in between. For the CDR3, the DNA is TGCAGCGTTGAGGGAAGACTGACTAACTATGGCTACACCTTC. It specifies CSVEGRLTNYGYTF.

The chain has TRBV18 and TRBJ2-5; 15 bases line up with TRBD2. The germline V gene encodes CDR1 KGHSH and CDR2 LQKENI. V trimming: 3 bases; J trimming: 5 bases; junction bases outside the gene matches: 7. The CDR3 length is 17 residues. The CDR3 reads CASSPRTSGRAGETQYF. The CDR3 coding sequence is TGTGCCAGCTCACCCCGGACTAGCGGGAGGGCTGGGGAGACCCAGTACTTC. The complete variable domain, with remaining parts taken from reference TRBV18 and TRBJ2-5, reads NAGVMQNPRHLVRRRGQEARLRCSPMKGHSHVYWYRQLPEEGLKFMVYLQKENIIDESGMPKERFSAEFPKEGPSILRIQQVVRGDSAAYFCASSPRTSGRAGETQYFGPGTRLLVL.

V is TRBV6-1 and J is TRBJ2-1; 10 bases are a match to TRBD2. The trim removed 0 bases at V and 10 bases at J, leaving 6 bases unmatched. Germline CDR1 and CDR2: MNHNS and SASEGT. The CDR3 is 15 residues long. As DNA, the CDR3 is TGTGCCAGCAGTGAAGCGGCTAGCGGGAGCGGAGAGCAGTTCTTC. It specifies CASSEAASGSGEQFF.

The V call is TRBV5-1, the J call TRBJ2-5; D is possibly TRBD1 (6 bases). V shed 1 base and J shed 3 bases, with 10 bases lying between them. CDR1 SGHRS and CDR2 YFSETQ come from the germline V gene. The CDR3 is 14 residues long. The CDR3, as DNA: TGCGCCAGCAGCTTGCAGGGGCGCAAAGAGACCCAGTACTTC. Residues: CASSLQGRKETQYF.

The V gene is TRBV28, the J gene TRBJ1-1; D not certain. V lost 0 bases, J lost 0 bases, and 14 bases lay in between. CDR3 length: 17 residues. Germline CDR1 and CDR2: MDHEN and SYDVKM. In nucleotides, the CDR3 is TGTGCCAGCAGTTTATGGGGGAGGGAATCTATGAACACTGAAGCTTTCTTT. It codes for CASSLWGRESMNTEAFF.

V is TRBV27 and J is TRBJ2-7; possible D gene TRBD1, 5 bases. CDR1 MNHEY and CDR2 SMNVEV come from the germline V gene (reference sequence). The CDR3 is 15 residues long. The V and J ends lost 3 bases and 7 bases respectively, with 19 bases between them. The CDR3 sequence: CASSFIVRADREQYF. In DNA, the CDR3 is TGTGCCAGCAGTTTTATAGTCAGGGCGGATAGAGAGCAGTACTTC.

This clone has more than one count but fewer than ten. CDR3 sequence: CASSSLTRLENTEAFF. CDR3 DNA: TGCGCCAGCAGCTCGTTGACACGCCTCGAGAACACTGAAGCTTTCTTT. V is TRBV5-1 and J is TRBJ1-1; D gene unclear. Germline CDR1 SGHRS, CDR2 YFSETQ. The CDR3 runs to 16 residues. Trimming left V 3 bases short and J 1 base short, with 16 bases between.

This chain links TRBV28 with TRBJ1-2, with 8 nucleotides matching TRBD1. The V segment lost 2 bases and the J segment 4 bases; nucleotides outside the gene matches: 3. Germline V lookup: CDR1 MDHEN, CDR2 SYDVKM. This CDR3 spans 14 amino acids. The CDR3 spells CASSLPTGGYGYTF. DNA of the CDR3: TGTGCCAGCAGTTTACCCACAGGGGGCTATGGCTACACCTTC.

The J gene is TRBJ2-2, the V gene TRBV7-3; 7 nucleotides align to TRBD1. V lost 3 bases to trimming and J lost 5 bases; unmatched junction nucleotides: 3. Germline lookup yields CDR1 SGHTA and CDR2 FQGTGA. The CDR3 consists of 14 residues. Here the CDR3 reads CASSFRRGTGELFF. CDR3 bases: TGTGCCAGCAGCTTTCGCAGGGGGACCGGGGAGCTGTTTTTT.

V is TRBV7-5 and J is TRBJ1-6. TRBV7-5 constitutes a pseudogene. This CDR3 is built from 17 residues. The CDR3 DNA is TGTGTCAGAAGCTCGGGGGTTTTAAGCTCCTATAATTCACCCCTCCACTTT. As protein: CVRSSGVLSSYNSPLHF.

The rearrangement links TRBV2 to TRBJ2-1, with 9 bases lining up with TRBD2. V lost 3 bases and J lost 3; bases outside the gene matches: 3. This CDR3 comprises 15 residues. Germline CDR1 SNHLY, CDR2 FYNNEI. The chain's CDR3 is CASSENSGSYNEQFF. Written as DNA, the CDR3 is TGTGCCAGCAGTGAGAATAGCGGGAGCTACAATGAGCAGTTCTTC.

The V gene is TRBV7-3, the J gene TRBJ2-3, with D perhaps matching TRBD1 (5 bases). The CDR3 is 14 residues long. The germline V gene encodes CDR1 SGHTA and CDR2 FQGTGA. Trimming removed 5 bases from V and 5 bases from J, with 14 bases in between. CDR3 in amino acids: CASSIDRSRDTQYF. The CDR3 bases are TGTGCCAGCAGCATCGACAGATCCCGAGATACGCAGTATTTT. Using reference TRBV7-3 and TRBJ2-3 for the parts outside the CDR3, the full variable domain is GAGVSQTPSNKVTEKGKYVELRCDPISGHTALYWYRQSLGQGPEFLIYFQGTGAADDSGLPNDRFFAVRPEGSVSTLKIQRTERGDSAVYLCASSIDRSRDTQYFGPGTRLTVL.

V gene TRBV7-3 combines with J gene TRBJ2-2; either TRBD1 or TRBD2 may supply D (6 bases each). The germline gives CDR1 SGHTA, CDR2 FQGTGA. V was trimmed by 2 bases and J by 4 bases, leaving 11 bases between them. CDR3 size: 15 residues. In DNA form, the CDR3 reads TGTGCCAGCAGCTTAGGGGGGCCGGGCACCGGGGAGCTGTTTTTT. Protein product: CASSLGGPGTGELFF. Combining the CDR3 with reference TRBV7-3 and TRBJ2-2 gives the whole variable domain GAGVSQTPSNKVTEKGKYVELRCDPISGHTALYWYRQSLGQGPEFLIYFQGTGAADDSGLPNDRFFAVRPEGSVSTLKIQRTERGDSAVYLCASSLGGPGTGELFFGEGSRLTVL.

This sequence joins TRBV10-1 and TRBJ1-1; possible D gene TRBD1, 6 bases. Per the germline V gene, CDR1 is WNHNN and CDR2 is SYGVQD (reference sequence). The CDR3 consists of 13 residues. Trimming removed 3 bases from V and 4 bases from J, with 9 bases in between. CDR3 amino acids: CASSDQGSTEAFF. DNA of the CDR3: TGCGCCAGCAGTGATCAGGGGAGCACTGAAGCTTTCTTT.

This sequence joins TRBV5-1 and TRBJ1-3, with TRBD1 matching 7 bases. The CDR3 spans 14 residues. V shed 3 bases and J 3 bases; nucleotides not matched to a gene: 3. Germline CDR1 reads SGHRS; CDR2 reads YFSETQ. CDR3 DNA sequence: TGCGCCAGCAGCTACGACAGGGTTGGAAACACCATATATTTT. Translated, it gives CASSYDRVGNTIYF. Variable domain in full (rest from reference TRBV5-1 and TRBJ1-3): KAGVTQTPRYLIKTRGQQVTLSCSPISGHRSVSWYQQTPGQGLQFLFEYFSETQRNKGNFPGRFSGRQFSNSRSEMNVSTLELGDSALYLCASSYDRVGNTIYFGEGSWLTVV.

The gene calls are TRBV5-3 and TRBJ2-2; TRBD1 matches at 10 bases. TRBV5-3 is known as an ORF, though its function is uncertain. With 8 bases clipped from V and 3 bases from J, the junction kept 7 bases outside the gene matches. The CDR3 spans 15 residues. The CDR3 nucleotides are TGTGCCAGCAGCCATGGGACAGGGGACACCGGGGAGCTGTTTTTT. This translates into CASSHGTGDTGELFF.

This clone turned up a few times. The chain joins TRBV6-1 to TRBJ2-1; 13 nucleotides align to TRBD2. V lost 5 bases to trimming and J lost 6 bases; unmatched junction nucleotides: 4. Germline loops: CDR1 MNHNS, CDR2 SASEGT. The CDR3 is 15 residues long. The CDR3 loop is CASSSTSGGANEQFF. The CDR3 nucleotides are TGTGCCAGCAGTAGTACTAGCGGGGGGGCCAATGAGCAGTTCTTC.

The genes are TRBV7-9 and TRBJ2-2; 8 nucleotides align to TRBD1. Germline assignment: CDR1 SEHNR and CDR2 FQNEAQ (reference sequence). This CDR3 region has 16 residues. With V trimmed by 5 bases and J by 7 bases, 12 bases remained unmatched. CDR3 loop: CASSQISGQVYGELFF. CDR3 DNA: TGTGCCAGCAGCCAAATTTCGGGACAGGTCTACGGGGAGCTGTTTTTT.

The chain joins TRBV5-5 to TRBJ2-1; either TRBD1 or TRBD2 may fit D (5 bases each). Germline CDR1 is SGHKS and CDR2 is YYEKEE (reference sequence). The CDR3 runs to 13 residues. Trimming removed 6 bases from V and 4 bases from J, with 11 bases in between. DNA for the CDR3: TGTGCCAGCAACCGGGACCAGTACAATGAGCAGTTCTTC. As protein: CASNRDQYNEQFF.

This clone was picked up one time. The CDR3 DNA is TGCGCCAGCAGCAGGGGACTAGCGGGACCCTACGAGCAGTACTTC. Protein sequence: CASSRGLAGPYEQYF. V usage is TRBV5-1 and J usage is TRBJ2-7; 13 nucleotides match TRBD2. The ends lost 4 bases at V and 2 bases at J; junction bases unmatched: 3. The CDR3 extends over 15 amino acids. In germline, CDR1 is SGHRS, CDR2 YFSETQ.

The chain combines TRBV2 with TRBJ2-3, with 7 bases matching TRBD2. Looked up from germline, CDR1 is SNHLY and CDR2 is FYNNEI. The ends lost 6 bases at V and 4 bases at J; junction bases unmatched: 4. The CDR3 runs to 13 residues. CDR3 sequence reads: CASRGGTADTQYF. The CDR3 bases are TGTGCCAGCAGGGGGGGGACCGCAGATACGCAGTATTTT.

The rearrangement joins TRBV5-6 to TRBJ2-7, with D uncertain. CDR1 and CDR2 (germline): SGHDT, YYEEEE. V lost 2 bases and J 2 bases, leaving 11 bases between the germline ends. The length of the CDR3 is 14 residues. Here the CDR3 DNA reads TGTGCCAGCAGCTTAACCCGCGGAACCTACGAGCAGTACTTC. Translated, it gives CASSLTRGTYEQYF.

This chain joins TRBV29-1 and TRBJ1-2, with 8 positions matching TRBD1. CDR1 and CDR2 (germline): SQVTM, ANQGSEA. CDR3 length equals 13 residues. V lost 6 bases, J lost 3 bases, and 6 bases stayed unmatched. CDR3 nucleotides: TGCAGCGTCGGACAGGGTCAGGACTATGGCTACACCTTC. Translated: CSVGQGQDYGYTF.

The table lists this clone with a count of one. This chain's CDR3 is CASSDQGYEQYF. Written as DNA, the CDR3 is TGTGCCAGCAGCGACCAGGGATACGAGCAGTACTTC. This rearrangement joins TRBV7-2 to TRBJ2-7; possibly TRBD1 for D (5 bases). This CDR3 has 12 residues. Germline assignment: CDR1 SGHTA and CDR2 FQGNSA. Trimming left V 5 bases short and J 4 bases short, with 9 bases between.

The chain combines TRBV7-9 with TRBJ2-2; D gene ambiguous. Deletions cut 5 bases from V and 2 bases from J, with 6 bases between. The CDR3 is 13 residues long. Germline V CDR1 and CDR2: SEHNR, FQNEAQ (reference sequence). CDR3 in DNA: TGTGCCAGCAGCCTCTTTAACACCGGGGAGCTGTTTTTT. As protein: CASSLFNTGELFF. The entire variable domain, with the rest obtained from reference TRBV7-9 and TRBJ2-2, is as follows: DTGVSQNPRHKITKRGQNVTFRCDPISEHNRLYWYRQTLGQGPEFLTYFQNEAQLEKSRLLSDRFSAERPKGSFSTLEIQRTEQGDSAMYLCASSLFNTGELFFGEGSRLTVL.